This TCR beta chain was sequenced in a study of T cells in Graves' hyperthyroidism and ophthalmopathy. This clonotype was observed many times. The V and J ends lost 2 bases and 10 bases, in that order; junction bases with no gene match: 16. The germline CDR1 and CDR2 sequences are MNHEY and SVGAGI. There are 17 residues in the CDR3. RNA transcripts served as the template for amplifying TCR beta CDR3 regions. The HTBI primer set drove a first-round RT-PCR of the TCR CDR3. TCRdb re-called the multiplex PCR reads with MiXCR, one entry per CDR3 protein. The data contain about 400,000 distinct CDR3 sequences, 25% of them singletons.

This chain joins TRBV6-5 and TRBJ2-1, with 8 nucleotides matching TRBD2. This clonotype was sampled from a man in his fifties with Graves' hyperthyroidism. Source material: blood. The CDR3 spells CASSYAYSGTSSGEQFF. The CDR3 DNA reads TGTGCCAGCAGTTACGCTTATTCCGGGACTAGTAGTGGCGAGCAGTTCTTC.